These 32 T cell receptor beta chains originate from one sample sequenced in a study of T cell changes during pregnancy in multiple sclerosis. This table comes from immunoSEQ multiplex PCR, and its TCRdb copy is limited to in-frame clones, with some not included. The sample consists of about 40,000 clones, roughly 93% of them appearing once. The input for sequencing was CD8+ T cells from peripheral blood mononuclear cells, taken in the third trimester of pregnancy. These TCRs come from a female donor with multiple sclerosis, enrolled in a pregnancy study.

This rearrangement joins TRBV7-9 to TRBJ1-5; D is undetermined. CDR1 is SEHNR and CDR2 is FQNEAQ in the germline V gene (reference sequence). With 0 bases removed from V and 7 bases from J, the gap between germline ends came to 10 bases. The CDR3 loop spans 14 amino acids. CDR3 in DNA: TGTGCCAGCAGCTTAGCATCGGGAGGACAGCCCCAGCATTTT. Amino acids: CASSLASGGQPQHF.

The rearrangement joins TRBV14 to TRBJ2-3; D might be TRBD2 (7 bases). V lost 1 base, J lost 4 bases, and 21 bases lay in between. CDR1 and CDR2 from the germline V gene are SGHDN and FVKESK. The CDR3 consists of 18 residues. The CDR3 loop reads CASSQVDVNRGGPDTQYF. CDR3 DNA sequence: TGTGCCAGCAGCCAAGTGGATGTCAATAGGGGGGGCCCAGATACGCAGTATTTT.

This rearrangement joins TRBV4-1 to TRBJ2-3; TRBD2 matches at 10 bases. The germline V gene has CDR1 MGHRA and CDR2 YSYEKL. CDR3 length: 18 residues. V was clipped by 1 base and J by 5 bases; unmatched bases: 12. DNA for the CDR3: TGCGCCAGCAGCCAAGTATTTGGAGCGGGGGGGCAAATAGATACGCAGTATTTT. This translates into CASSQVFGAGGQIDTQYF.

For the CDR3, the DNA is TGTGCCAGCAGCACCGGACTAGCGGGGGACGAGCAGTACTTC. This codes for CASSTGLAGDEQYF. The chain employs TRBV7-9 and TRBJ2-7; TRBD2 matches at 13 bases. This CDR3 spans 14 amino acids. Germline assignment: CDR1 SEHNR and CDR2 FQNEAQ (reference sequence). V lost 5 bases to trimming and J lost 5 bases; unmatched junction nucleotides: 3.

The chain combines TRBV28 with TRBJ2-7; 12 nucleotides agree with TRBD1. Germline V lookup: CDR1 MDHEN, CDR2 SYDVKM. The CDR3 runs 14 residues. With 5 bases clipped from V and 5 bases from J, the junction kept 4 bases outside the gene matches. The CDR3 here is CASSPGTGGDEQYF. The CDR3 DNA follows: TGTGCCAGCAGTCCAGGGACAGGGGGCGACGAGCAGTACTTC. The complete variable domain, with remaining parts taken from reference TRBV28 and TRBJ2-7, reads DVKVTQSSRYLVKRTGEKVFLECVQDMDHENMFWYRQDPGLGLRLIYFSYDVKMKEKGDIPEGYSVSREKKERFSLILESASTNQTSMYLCASSPGTGGDEQYFGPGTRLTVT.

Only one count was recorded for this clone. CDR3 in DNA: TGTGCCAGCAGGATAGGACAGATAACCAACTATGGCTACACCTTC. Protein product: CASRIGQITNYGYTF. The chain has TRBV6-1 and TRBJ1-2; tentatively, D is TRBD1 (6 bases). This CDR3 region has 15 residues. The germline V gene has CDR1 MNHNS and CDR2 SASEGT. The V end lost 6 bases, the J end lost 2 bases, and 16 bases lay between the germline ends.

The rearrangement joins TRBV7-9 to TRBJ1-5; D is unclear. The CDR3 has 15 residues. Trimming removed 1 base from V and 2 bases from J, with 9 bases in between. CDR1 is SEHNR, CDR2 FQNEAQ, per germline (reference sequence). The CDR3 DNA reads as TGTGCCAGCAGCTTAGAACTGGAGGGCAATCAGCCCCAGCATTTT. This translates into CASSLELEGNQPQHF.

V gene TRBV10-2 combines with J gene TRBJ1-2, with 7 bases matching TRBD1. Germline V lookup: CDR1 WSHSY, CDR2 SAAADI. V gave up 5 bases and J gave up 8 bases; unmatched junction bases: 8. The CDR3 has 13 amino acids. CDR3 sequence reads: CASSSDRAWGYTF. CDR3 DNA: TGCGCCAGCAGTTCCGACAGGGCGTGGGGCTACACCTTC.

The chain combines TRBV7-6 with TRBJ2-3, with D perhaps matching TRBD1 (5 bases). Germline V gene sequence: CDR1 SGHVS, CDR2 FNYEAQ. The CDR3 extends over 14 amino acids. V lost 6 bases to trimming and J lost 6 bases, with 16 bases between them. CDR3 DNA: TGTGCCAGCAGGGCGGACATTCTGGCGGATACGCAGTATTTT. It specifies CASRADILADTQYF. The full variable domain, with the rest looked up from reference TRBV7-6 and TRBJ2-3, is GAGVSQSPRYKVTKRGQDVALRCDPISGHVSLYWYRQALGQGPEFLTYFNYEAQQDKSGLPNDRFSAERPEGSISTLTIQRTEQRDSAMYRCASRADILADTQYFGPGTRLTVL.

CDR3 residues: CASSYPGSEQYF. The CDR3, as DNA: TGTGCCAGCAGTTACCCGGGGAGCGAGCAGTACTTC. This chain uses TRBV6-5 with TRBJ2-7; a weak D match, TRBD2 (5 bases). V was pared by 2 bases and J by 6 bases, with 8 bases between. The germline gives CDR1 MNHEY, CDR2 SVGAGI. CDR3 length equals 12 residues.

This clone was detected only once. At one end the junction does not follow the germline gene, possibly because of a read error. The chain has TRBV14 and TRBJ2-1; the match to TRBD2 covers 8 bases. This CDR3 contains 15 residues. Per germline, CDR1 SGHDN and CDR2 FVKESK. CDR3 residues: CASGHKRGNGNEQFF. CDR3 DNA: TGTGCCAGCGGCCATAAGCGGGGGAATGGGAATGAGCAGTTCTTC. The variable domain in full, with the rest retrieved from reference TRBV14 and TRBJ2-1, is EAGVTQFPSHSVIEKGQTVTLRCDPISGHDNLYWYRRVMGKEIKFLLHFVKESKQDESGMPNNRFLAERTGGTYSTLKVQPAELEDSGVYFCASGHKRGNGNEQFFGPGTRLTVL.

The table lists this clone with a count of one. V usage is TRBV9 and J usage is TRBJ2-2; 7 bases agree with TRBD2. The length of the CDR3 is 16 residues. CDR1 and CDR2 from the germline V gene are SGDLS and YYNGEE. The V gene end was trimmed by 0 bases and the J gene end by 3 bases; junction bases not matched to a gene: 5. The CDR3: CASSVAASGDTGELFF. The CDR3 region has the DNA TGTGCCAGCAGCGTAGCGGCCAGCGGGGACACCGGGGAGCTGTTTTTT.

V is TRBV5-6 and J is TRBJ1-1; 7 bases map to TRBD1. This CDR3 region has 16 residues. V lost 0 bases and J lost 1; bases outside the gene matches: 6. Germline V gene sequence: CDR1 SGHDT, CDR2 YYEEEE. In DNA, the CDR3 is TGTGCCAGCAGCTTGGTCCAGGGGGTTTGGAACACTGAAGCTTTCTTT. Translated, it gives CASSLVQGVWNTEAFF.

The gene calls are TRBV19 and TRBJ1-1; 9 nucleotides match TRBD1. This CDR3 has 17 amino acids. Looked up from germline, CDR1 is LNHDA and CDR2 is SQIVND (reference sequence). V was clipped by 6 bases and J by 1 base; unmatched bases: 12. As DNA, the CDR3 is TGTGCCAGTAGATTGGGACAGGGTTTGCCAGCGAACACTGAAGCTTTCTTT. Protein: CASRLGQGLPANTEAFF.

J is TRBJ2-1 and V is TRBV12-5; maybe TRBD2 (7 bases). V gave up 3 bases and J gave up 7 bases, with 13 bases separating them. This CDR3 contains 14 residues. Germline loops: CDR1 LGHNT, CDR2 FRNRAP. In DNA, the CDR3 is TGTGCTAGTGGTTTTGGGGGGGGCGGGAATGAGCAGTTCTTC. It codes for CASGFGGGGNEQFF.

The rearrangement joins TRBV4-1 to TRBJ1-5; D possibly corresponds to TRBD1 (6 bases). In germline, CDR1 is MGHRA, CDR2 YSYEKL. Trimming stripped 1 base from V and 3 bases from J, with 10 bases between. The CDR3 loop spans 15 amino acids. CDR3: CASSQGGPDNQPQHF. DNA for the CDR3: TGCGCCAGCAGCCAAGGGGGGCCGGACAATCAGCCCCAGCATTTT.

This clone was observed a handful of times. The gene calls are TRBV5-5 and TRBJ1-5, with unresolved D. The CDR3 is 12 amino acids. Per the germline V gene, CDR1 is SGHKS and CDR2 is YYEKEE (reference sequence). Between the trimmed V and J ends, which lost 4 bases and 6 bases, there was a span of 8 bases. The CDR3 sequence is CASSPRGQPQHF. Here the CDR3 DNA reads TGTGCCAGCAGCCCGCGGGGTCAGCCCCAGCATTTT.

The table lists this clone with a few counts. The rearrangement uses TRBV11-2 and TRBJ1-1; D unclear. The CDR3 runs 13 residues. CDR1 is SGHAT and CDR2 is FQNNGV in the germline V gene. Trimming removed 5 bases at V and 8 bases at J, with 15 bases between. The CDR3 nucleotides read TGTGCCAGCAGCCTAACCTCATCGGAGGAAGCTTTCTTT. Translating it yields CASSLTSSEEAFF.

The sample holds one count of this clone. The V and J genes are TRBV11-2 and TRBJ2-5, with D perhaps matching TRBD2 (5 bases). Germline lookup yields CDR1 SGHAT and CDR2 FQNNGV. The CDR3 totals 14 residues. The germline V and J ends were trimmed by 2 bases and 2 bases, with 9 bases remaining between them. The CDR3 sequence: CASSLFSGQETQYF. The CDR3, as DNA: TGTGCCAGCAGCTTATTTTCGGGACAAGAGACCCAGTACTTC. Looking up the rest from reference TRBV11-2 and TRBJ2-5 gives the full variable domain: EAGVAQSPRYKIIEKRQSVAFWCNPISGHATLYWYQQILGQGPKLLIQFQNNGVVDDSQLPKDRFSAERLKGVDSTLKIQPAKLEDSAVYLCASSLFSGQETQYFGPGTRLLVL.

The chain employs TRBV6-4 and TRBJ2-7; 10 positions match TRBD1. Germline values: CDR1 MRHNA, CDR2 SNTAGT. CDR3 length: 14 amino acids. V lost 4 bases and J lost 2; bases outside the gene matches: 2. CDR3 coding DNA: TGTGCCAGCAGTGTTGGACAGGGGGCCTACGAGCAGTACTTC. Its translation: CASSVGQGAYEQYF.

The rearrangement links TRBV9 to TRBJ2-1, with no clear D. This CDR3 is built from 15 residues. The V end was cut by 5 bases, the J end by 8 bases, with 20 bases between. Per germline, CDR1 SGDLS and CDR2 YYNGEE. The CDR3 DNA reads TGTGCCAGCAGTCGACGGGTTTCGGAATGCCATGAGCAGTTCTTC. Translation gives CASSRRVSECHEQFF.

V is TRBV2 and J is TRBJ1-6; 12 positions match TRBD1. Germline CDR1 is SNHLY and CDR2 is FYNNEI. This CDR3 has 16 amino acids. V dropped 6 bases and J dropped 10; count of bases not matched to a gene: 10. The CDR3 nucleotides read TGTGCCAGCAGGACGGGACAGGGGGCCAAGGGGTCACCCCTCCACTTT. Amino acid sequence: CASRTGQGAKGSPLHF. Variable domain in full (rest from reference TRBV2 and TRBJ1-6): EPEVTQTPSHQVTQMGQEVILRCVPISNHLYFYWYRQILGQKVEFLVSFYNNEISEKSEIFDDQFSVERPDGSNFTLKIRSTKLEDSAMYFCASRTGQGAKGSPLHFGNGTRLTVT.

Written as DNA, the CDR3 is TGTGCCAGCAGCTCGGAGGGCGCCTACAATGAGCAGTTCTTC. This translates into CASSSEGAYNEQFF. This rearrangement joins TRBV11-2 to TRBJ2-1; D might be TRBD2 (6 bases). This CDR3 is 14 amino acids long. Trimming pared 4 bases from V and 2 bases from J, leaving 9 bases between. Germline CDR1 is SGHAT and CDR2 is FQNNGV. The variable domain in full, completed from reference TRBV11-2 and TRBJ2-1, reads EAGVAQSPRYKIIEKRQSVAFWCNPISGHATLYWYQQILGQGPKLLIQFQNNGVVDDSQLPKDRFSAERLKGVDSTLKIQPAKLEDSAVYLCASSSEGAYNEQFFGPGTRLTVL.

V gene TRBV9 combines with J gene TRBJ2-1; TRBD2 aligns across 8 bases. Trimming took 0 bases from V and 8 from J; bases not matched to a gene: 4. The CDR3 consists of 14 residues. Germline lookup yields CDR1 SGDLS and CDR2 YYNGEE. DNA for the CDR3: TGTGCCAGCAGCGTAGCTACGGGAGGGGATGAGCAGTTCTTC. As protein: CASSVATGGDEQFF.

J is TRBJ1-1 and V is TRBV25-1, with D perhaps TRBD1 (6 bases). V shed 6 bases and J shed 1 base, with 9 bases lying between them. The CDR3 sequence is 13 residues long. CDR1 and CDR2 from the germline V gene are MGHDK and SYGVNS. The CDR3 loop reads CASRDRWNTEAFF. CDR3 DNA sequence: TGTGCCAGCAGGGACAGATGGAACACTGAAGCTTTCTTT.

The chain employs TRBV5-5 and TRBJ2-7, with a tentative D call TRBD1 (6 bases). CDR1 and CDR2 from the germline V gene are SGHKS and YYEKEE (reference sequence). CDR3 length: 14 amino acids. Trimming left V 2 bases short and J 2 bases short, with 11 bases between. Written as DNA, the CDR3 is TGTGCCAGCAGCTTTTATCCAGGGGCCTACGAGCAGTACTTC. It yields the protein CASSFYPGAYEQYF.

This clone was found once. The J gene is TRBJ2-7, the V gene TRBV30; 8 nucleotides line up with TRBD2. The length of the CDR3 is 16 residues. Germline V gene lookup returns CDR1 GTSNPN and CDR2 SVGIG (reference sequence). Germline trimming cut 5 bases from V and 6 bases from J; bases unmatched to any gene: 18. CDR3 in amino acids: CAWESGGLFTVREQYF. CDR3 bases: TGTGCCTGGGAAAGCGGGGGTCTTTTTACTGTACGCGAGCAGTACTTC.

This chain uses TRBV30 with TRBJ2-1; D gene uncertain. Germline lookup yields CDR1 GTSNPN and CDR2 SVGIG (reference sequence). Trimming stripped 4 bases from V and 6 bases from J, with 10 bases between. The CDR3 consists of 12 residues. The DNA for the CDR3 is TGTGCCTGGACTCTGCGGTCCAATGAGCAGTTCTTC. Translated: CAWTLRSNEQFF. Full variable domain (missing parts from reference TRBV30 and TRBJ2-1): SQTIHQWPATLVQPVGSPLSLECTVEGTSNPNLYWYRQAAGRGLQLLFYSVGIGQISSEVPQNLSASRPQDRQFILSSKKLLLSDSGFYLCAWTLRSNEQFFGPGTRLTVL.

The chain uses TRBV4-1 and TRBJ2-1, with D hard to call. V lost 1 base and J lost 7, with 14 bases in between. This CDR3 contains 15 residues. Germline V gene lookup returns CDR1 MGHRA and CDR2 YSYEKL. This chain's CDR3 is CASSQVEQPENEQFF. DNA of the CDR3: TGCGCCAGCAGCCAAGTTGAACAGCCAGAGAATGAGCAGTTCTTC.

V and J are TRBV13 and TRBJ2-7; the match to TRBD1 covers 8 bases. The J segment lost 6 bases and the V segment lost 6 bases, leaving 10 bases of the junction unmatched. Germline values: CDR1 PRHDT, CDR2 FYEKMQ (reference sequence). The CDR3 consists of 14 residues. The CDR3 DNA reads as TGTGCCAGCAGTTATCGGACAGGGTATGGCGAGCAGTACTTC. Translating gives CASSYRTGYGEQYF.

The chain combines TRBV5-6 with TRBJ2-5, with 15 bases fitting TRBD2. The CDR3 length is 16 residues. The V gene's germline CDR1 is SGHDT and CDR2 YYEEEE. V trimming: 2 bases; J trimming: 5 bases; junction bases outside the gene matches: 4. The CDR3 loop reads CASSFPGLAGGETQYF. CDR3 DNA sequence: TGTGCCAGCAGCTTCCCCGGACTAGCGGGGGGGGAGACCCAGTACTTC.

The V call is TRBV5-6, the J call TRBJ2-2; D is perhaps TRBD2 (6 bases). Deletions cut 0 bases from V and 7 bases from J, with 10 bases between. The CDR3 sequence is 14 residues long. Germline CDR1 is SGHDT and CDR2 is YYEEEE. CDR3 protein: CASSLGLVGGELFF. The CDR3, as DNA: TGTGCCAGCAGCTTGGGACTAGTTGGCGGGGAGCTGTTTTTT.